Following are 6 T cell receptor beta chains from one sample sequenced in a study of monozygotic twins with inflammatory bowel disease. TCRdb re-called the 5' RACE reads and shows each CDR3 protein once, DNA omitted. The table gives about 99,000 distinct CDR3 sequences; the top ten clones make up 1.9% of it. The sequenced material came from blood. All receptors derive from a human donor with ulcerative colitis or Crohn's disease, or a healthy co-twin of an affected twin (not recorded which).

The genes are TRBV28 and TRBJ2-3; the TCRdb D gene call, TRBD1, has no DNA to confirm it. The germline gives CDR1 MDHEN, CDR2 SYDVKM. The CDR3 is made up of 16 amino acids. CDR3 loop: CASRGLGAQYTDTQYF.

The J gene is TRBJ1-1, the V gene TRBV27; the D gene TCRdb calls, TRBD1, cannot be checked with no DNA. The germline gives CDR1 MNHEY, CDR2 SMNVEV (reference sequence). This CDR3 has 13 residues. The CDR3 here is CASSFLTGTEAFF.

This sequence joins TRBV11-2 and TRBJ1-1. CDR3 size: 14 residues. The germline CDR1 and CDR2 sequences are SGHAT and FQNNGV. CDR3 amino acids: CASSLGAVNTEAFF.

This chain uses TRBV18 with TRBJ1-1. The CDR3 loop spans 12 amino acids. CDR1 is KGHSH, CDR2 LQKENI, per germline. This CDR3 reads CASSPSYPEAFF.

CDR3 sequence reads: CASSRRQELSYEQYF. The chain has TRBV7-2 and TRBJ2-7; TCRdb picks TRBD1, but there is no DNA to check that call. Per the germline V gene, CDR1 is SGHTA and CDR2 is FQGNSA. The CDR3 runs to 15 residues.

This chain links TRBV4-3 with TRBJ2-4; there is no DNA to check the TCRdb D call of TRBD1. The CDR3 length is 18 residues. The germline gives CDR1 LGHNA, CDR2 YSLEER. CDR3: CASSQVPPYHGTKNIQYF.